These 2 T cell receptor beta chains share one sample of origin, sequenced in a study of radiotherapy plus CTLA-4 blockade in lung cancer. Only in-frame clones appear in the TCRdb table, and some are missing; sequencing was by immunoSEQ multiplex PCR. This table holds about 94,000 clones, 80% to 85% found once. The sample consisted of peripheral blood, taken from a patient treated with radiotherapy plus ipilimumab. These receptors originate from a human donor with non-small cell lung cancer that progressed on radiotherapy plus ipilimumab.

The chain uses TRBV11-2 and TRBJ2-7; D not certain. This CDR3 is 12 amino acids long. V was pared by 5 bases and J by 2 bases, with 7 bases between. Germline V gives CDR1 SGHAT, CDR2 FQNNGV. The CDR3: CASSHYTYEQYF. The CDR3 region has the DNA TGTGCCAGCAGCCACTACACCTACGAGCAGTACTTC. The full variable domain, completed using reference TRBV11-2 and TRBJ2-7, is EAGVAQSPRYKIIEKRQSVAFWCNPISGHATLYWYQQILGQGPKLLIQFQNNGVVDDSQLPKDRFSAERLKGVDSTLKIQPAKLEDSAVYLCASSHYTYEQYFGPGTRLTVT.

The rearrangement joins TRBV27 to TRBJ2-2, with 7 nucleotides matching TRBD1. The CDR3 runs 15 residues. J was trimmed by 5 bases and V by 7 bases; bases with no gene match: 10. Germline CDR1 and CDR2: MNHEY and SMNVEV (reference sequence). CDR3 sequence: CASKIQGQSTGELFF. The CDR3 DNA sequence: TGTGCCAGCAAAATACAGGGGCAGAGTACCGGGGAGCTGTTTTTT.